The clone carrying this T cell receptor (beta chain) showed up just a few times. The same CDR3 is also encoded by other DNA sequences in this sample. The sample is drawn from a study of cytomegalovirus exposure and HLA in healthy donors. Both 60 Vbeta primers and 13 Jbeta primers went into the PCR. Assay: immunoSEQ multiplex PCR; the TCRdb copy retains only in-frame clones and omits some. The sample contains more than 130,000 clones, approximately 80% of which appear only once. Germline V gene data show CDR1 as SNHLY and CDR2 as FYNNEI. V was shortened by 4 bases and J by 1 base, with 4 bases between the two germline ends. CDR3 length: 12 amino acids.

The material sequenced was PBMCs. This receptor was obtained from a male donor in good health and CMV-seronegative. The V call is TRBV2, the J call TRBJ1-1; D call uncertain. CDR3 nucleotides: TGTGCCAGCAGTGCAGGGAACACTGAAGCTTTCTTT. Amino acid sequence: CASSAGNTEAFF.